This T cell receptor beta chain was recovered during a study of T cells expressing NK-cell markers. Study summary: The sequencing cohort of eight donors included seven HCMV-seropositive individuals and one seronegative individual. Study observations and caveats: Similarly, these clonotypes led the CD3+CD56-NKG2C+ fraction as well in a handful of donors. About 1.0-8% of CD8+ T cells in 6 or 7 donors belonged to dominant NKG2C+ clonotypes.

With regard to this clonotype: The target antigen is unknown.

CDR3 length equals 12 residues. Germline values: CDR1 SGDLS, CDR2 YYNGEE. UMIs were included in TCR beta cDNA generated by 5'RACE template switching. Following a re-call of the 5' RACE reads, TCRdb has one entry per CDR3 protein and lacks DNA. In all, the sample yields roughly 3,500 distinct CDR3 sequences. Sequencing input: blood T cells: a sorted CD56 or NKG2C T cell subset, CD4+ or CD8+ T cells, or bulk PBMC T cells (not recorded which). This chain joins TRBV9 and TRBJ2-3. The source is a man aged 18 to 69 in good health. The chain's CDR3 is CASSGSADTQYF.